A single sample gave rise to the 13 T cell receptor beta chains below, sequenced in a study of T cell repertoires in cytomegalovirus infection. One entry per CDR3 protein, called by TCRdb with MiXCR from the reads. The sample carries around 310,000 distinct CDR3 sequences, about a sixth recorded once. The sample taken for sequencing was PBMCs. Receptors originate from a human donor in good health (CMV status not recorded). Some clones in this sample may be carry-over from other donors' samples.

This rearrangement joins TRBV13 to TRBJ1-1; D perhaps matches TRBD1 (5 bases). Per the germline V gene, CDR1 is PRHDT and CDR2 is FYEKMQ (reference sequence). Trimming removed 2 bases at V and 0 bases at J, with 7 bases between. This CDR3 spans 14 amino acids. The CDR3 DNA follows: TGTGCCAGCAGCTTACTGGGGGTGAACACTGAAGCTTTCTTT. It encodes CASSLLGVNTEAFF. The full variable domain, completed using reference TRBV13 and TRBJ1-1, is AAGVIQSPRHLIKEKRETATLKCYPIPRHDTVYWYQQGPGQDPQFLISFYEKMQSDKGSIPDRFSAQQFSDYHSELNMSSLELGDSALYFCASSLLGVNTEAFFGQGTRLTVV.

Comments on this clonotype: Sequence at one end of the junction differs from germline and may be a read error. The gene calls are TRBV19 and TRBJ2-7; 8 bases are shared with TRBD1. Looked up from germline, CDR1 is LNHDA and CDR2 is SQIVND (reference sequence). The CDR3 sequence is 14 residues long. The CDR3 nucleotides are TGTGCCAGTAGTACCCAGGGGGCGTCCTTCGAGCAGTACTTC. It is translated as CASSTQGASFEQYF.

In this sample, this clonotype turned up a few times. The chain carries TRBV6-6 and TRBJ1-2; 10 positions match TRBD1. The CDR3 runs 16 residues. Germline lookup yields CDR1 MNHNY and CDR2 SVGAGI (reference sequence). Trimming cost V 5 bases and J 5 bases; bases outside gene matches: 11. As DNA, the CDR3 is TGTGCCAGCAGTAACCCCCCCCCGGGACAGGGGTATGGCTACACCTTC. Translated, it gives CASSNPPPGQGYGYTF.

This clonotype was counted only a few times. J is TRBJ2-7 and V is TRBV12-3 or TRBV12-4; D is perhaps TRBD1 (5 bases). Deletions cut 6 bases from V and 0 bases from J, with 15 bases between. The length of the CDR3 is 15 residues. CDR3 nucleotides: TGTGCCAGCAGCCAATCGGACAAGAGCTCCTACGAGCAGTACTTC. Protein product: CASSQSDKSSYEQYF.

DNA for the CDR3: TGTGCCAGCAGCTTAGCCACCACAGGGAATAATGAGCAGTTCTTC. It codes for CASSLATTGNNEQFF. The chain carries TRBV7-9 and TRBJ2-1; a weak D match, TRBD1 (6 bases). From germline, CDR1 is SEHNR and CDR2 FQNEAQ (reference sequence). This CDR3 is built from 15 residues. Trimming stripped 0 bases from V and 7 bases from J, with 13 bases between.

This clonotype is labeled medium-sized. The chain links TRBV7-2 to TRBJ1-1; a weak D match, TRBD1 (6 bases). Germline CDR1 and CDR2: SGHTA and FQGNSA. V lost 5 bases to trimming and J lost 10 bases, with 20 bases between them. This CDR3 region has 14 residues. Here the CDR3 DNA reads TGTGCCAGCAGCACCCCTGGGGGCTTTTGGGGAGCTTTCTTT. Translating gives CASSTPGGFWGAFF.

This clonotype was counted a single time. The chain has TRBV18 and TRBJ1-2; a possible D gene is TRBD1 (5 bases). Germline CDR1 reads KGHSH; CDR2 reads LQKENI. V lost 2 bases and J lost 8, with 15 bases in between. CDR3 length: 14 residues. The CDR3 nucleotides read TGTGCCAGCTCACCAGGACAAAACGATCAGGGCTACACCTTC. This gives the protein CASSPGQNDQGYTF.

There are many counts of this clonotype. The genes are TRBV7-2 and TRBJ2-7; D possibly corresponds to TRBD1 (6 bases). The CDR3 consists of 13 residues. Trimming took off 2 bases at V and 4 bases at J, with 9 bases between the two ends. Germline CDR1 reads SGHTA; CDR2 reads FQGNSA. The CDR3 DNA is TGTGCCAGCAGCTTACAGGGGAAGTACGAGCAGTACTTC. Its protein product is CASSLQGKYEQYF.

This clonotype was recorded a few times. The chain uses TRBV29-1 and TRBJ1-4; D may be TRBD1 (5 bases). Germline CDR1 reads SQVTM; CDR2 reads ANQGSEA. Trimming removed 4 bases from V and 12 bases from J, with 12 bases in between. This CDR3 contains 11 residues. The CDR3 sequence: CSVGGAGELFF. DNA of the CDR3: TGCAGCGTTGGTGGGGCCGGGGAACTGTTTTTT.

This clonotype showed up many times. CDR3 bases: TGTGCCAGCAGCTTAGGCCCCGCGGGGGGGCCGGATACGCAGTATTTT. Its translation: CASSLGPAGGPDTQYF. This chain uses TRBV7-2 with TRBJ2-3; the match to TRBD2 covers 9 bases. The CDR3 length is 16 residues. The trim removed 1 base at V and 6 bases at J, leaving 8 bases unmatched. The germline V gene has CDR1 SGHTA and CDR2 FQGNSA.

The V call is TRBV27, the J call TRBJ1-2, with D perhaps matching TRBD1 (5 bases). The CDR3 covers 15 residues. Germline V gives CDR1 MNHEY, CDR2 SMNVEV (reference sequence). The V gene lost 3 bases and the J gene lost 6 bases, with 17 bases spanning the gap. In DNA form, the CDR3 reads TGTGCCAGCAGTTTTCAGGGTATGGGAAGCGATGGCTACACCTTC. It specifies CASSFQGMGSDGYTF.

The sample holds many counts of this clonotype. The CDR3 here is CASSEVRVSNQPQHF. The CDR3 DNA sequence: TGTGCCAGCAGTGAAGTTCGTGTCAGCAATCAGCCCCAGCATTTT. The chain couples TRBV6-1 to TRBJ1-5; D is undetermined. The CDR3 is made up of 15 amino acids. With 1 base removed from V and 1 base from J, the gap between germline ends came to 8 bases. Germline V gene sequence: CDR1 MNHNS, CDR2 SASEGT.

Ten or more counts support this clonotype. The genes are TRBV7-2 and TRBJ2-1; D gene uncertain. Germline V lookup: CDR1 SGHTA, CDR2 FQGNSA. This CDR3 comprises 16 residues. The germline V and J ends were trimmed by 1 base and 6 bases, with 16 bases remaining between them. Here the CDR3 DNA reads TGTGCCAGCAGCTTAGTAGCTGACATCTACGGCAATGAGCAGTTCTTC. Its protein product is CASSLVADIYGNEQFF.